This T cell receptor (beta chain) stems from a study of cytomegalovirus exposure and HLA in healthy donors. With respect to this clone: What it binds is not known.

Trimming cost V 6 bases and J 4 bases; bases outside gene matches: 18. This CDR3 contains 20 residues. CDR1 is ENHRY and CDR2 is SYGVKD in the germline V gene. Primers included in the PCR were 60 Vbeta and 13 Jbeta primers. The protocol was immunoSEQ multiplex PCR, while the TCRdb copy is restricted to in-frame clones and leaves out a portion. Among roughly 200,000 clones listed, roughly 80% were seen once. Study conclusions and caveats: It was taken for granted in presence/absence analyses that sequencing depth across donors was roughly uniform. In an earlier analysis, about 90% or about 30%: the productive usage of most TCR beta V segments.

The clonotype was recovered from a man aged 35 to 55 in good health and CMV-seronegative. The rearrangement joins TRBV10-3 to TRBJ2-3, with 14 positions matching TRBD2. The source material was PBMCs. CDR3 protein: CAISAGIEHGTSGSPDTQYF. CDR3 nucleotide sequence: TGTGCCATCAGCGCAGGAATAGAGCACGGGACTAGCGGGAGCCCAGATACGCAGTATTTT.